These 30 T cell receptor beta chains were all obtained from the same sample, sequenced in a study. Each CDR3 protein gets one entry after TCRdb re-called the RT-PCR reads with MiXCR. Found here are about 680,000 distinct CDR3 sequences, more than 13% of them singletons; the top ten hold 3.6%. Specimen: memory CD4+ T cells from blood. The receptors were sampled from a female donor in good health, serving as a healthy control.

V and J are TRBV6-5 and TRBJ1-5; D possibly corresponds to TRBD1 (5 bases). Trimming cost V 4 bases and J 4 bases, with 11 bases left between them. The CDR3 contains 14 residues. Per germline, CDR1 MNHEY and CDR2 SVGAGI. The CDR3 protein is CASSWGGLNQPQHF. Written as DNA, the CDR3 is TGTGCCAGCAGTTGGGGCGGATTAAATCAGCCCCAGCATTTT.

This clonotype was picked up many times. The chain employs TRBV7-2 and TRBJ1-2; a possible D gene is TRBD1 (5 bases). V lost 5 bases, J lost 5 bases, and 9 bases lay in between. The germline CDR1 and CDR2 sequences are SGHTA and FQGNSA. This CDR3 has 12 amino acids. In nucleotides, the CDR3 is TGTGCCAGCAGCAGGCGGGGGTATGGCTACACCTTC. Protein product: CASSRRGYGYTF.

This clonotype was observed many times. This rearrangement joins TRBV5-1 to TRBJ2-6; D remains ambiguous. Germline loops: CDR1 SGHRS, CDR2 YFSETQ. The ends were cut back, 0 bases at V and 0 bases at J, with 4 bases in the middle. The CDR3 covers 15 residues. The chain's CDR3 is CASSLDGSGANVLTF. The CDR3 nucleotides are TGCGCCAGCAGCTTGGACGGCTCTGGGGCCAACGTCCTGACTTTC.

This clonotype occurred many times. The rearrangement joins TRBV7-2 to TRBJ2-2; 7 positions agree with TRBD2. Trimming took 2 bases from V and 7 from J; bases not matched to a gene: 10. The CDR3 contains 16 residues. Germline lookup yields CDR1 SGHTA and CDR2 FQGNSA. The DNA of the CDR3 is TGTGCCAGCAGCTTAAATACGGGACTATCCGGCGGGGAGCTGTTTTTT. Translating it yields CASSLNTGLSGGELFF.

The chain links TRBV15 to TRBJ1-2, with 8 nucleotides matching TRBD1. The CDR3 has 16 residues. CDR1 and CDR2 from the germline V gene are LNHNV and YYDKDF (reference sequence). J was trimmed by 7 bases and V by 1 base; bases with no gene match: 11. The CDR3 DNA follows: TGTGCCACCAGCAGAGTCCAGACAGGGGTGATCTCTGGCTACACCTTC. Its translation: CATSRVQTGVISGYTF. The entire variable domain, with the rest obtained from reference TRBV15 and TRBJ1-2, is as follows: DAMVIQNPRYQVTQFGKPVTLSCSQTLNHNVMYWYQQKSSQAPKLLFHYYDKDFNNEADTPDNFQSRRPNTSFCFLDIRSPGLGDTAMYLCATSRVQTGVISGYTFGSGTRLTVV.

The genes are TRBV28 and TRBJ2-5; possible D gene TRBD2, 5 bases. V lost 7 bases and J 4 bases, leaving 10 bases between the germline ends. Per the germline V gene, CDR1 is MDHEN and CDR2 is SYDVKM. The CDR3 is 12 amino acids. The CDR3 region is CASTGSGETQYF. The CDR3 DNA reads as TGTGCCAGCACGGGAAGTGGAGAGACCCAGTACTTC.

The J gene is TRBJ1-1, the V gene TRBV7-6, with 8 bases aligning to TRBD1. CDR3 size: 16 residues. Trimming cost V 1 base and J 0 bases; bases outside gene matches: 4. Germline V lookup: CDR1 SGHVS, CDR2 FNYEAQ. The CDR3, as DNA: TGTGCCAGCAGCTTAGGAGGACAGGGTTTGAACACTGAAGCTTTCTTT. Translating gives CASSLGGQGLNTEAFF.

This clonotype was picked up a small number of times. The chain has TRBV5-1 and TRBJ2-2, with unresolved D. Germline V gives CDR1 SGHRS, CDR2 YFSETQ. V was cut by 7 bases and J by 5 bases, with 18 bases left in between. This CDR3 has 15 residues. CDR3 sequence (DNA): TGCGCCAGCGCCCAGCAAGGAGTGGAGACCGGGGAGCTGTTTTTT. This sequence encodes CASAQQGVETGELFF. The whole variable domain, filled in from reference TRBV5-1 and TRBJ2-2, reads KAGVTQTPRYLIKTRGQQVTLSCSPISGHRSVSWYQQTPGQGLQFLFEYFSETQRNKGNFPGRFSGRQFSNSRSEMNVSTLELGDSALYLCASAQQGVETGELFFGEGSRLTVL.

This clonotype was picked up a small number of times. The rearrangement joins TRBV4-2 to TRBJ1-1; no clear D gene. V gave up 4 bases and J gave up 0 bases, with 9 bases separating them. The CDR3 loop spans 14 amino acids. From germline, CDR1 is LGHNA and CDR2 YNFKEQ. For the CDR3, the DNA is TGTGCCAGCAGCCTCAAACCAGTGAACACTGAAGCTTTCTTT. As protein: CASSLKPVNTEAFF.

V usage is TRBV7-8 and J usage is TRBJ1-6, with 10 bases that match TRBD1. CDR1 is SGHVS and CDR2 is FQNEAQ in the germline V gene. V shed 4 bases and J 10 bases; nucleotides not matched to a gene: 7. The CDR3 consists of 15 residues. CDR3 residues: CASSYSRDRGSPLHF. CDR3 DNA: TGTGCCAGCAGCTACAGCCGGGACAGGGGATCACCCCTCCACTTT.

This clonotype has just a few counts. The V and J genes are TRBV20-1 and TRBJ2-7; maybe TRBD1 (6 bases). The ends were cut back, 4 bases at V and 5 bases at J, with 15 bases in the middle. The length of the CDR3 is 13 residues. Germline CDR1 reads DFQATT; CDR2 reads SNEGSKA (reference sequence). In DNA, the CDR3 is TGCAGTGCTATCCGGGACAAATGGGACGAGCAGTACTTC. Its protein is CSAIRDKWDEQYF.

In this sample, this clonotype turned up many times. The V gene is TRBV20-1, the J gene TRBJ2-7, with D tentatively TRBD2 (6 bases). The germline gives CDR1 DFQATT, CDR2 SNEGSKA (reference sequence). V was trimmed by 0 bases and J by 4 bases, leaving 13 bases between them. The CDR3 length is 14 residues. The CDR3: CSAREPRGRYEQYF. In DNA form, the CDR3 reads TGCAGTGCTAGAGAGCCACGAGGGAGGTACGAGCAGTACTTC.

CDR3 in amino acids: CASSSWTSGSETQYF. CDR3 in DNA: TGTGCCAGCAGTTCATGGACTAGCGGGAGTGAGACCCAGTACTTC. V is TRBV27 and J is TRBJ2-5, with 13 bases lining up with TRBD2. V gave up 4 bases and J gave up 5 bases; unmatched junction bases: 4. The V gene's germline CDR1 is MNHEY and CDR2 SMNVEV (reference sequence). This CDR3 has 15 residues.

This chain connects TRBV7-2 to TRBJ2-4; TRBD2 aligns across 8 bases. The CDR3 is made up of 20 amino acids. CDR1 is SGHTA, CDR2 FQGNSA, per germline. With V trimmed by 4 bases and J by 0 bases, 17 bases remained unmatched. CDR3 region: CASSYPTTAGGPEAKNIQYF. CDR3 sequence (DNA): TGTGCCAGCAGCTACCCTACTACTGCGGGAGGCCCCGAAGCCAAAAACATTCAGTACTTC.

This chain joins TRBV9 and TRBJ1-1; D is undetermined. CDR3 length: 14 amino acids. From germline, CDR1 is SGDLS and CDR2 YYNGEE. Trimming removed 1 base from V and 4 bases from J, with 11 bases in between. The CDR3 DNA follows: TGTGCCAGCAGCGTATTGTATGAGGGCACTGAAGCTTTCTTT. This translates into CASSVLYEGTEAFF.

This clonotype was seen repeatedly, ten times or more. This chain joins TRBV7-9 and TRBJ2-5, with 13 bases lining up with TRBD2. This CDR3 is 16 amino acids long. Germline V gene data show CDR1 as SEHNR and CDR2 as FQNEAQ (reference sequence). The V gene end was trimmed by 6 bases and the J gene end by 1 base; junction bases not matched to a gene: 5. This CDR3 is CASSRGLAGPQETQYF. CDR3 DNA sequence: TGTGCCAGCAGTCGGGGACTAGCGGGACCCCAAGAGACCCAGTACTTC.

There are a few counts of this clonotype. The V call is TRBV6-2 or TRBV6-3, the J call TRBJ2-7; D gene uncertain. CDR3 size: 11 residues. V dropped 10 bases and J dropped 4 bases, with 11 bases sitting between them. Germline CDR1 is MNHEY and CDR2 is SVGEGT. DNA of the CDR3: TGTGCCACCAATGACGGGTACGAGCAGTACTTC. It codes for CATNDGYEQYF.

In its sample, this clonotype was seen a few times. CDR3 sequence: CASSLRTPGNTIYF. The CDR3, as DNA: TGTGCCAGCAGTTTGCGCACGCCTGGAAACACCATATATTTT. The rearrangement links TRBV12-3 or TRBV12-4 to TRBJ1-3; D remains ambiguous. The CDR3 totals 14 residues. V was shortened by 3 bases and J by 2 bases, with 8 bases between the two germline ends.

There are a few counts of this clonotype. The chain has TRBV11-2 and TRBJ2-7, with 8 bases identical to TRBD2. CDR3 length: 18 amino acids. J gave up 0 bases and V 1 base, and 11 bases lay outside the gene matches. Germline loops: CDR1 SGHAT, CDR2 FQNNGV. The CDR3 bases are TGTGCCAGCAGCTTAGCGGTAGCGGGGATTACTTCCTCCTACGAGCAGTACTTC. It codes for CASSLAVAGITSSYEQYF.

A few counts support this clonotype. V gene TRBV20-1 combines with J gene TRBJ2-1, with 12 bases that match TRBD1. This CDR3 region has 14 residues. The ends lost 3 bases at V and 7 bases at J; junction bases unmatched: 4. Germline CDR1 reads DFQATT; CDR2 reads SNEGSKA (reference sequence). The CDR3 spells CSARGDRGLNEQFF. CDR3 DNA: TGCAGTGCTAGGGGGGACAGGGGGCTAAATGAGCAGTTCTTC.

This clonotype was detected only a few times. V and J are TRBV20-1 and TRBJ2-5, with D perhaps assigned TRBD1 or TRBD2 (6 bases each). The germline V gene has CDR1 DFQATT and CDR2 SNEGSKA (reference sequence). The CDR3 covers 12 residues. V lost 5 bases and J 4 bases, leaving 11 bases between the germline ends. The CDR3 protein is CSARGGPETQYF. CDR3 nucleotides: TGCAGTGCTCGAGGGGGGCCAGAGACCCAGTACTTC.

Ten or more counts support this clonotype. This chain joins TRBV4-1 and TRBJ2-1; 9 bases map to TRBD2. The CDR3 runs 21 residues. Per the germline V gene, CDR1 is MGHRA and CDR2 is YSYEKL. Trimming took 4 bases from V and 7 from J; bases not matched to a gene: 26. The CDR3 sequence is CASSPMGGGGKGKREENEQFF. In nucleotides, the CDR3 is TGCGCCAGCAGCCCCATGGGGGGGGGAGGAAAAGGCAAGCGGGAGGAGAATGAGCAGTTCTTC.

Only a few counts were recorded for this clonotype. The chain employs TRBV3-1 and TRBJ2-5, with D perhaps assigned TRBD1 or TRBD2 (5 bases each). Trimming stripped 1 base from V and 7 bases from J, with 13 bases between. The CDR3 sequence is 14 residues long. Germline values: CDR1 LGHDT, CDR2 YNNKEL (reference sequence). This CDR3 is CASSQGPGTGTQYF. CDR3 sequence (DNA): TGTGCCAGCAGCCAAGGGCCTGGGACGGGGACCCAGTACTTC.

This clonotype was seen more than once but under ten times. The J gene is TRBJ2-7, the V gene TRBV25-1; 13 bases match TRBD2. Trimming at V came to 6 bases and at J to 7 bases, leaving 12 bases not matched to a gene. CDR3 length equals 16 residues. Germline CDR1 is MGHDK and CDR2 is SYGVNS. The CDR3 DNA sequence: TGTGCCAGCAGCGATTCCGGACTAGCGGGGGCAGGGGAGCAGTACTTC. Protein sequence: CASSDSGLAGAGEQYF.

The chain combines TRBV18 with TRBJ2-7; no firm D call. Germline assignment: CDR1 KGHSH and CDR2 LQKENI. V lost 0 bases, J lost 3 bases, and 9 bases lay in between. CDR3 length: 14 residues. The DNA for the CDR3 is TGTGCCAGCTCACCACCGGGCAAAAGCTACGAGCAGTACTTC. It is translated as CASSPPGKSYEQYF.

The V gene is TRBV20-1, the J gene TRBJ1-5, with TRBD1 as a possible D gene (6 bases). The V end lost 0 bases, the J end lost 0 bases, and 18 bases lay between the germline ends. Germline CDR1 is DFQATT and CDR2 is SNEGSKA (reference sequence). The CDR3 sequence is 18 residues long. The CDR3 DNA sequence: TGCAGTGCTAGAGATAGATACGGACAGATTTATAGCAATCAGCCCCAGCATTTT. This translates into CSARDRYGQIYSNQPQHF.

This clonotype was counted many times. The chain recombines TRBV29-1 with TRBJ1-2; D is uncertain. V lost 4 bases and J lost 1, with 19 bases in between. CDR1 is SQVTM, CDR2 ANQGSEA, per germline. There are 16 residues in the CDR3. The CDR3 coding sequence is TGCAGCGTTGGAGGAGGGCATAAGTCTGATAACTATGGCTACACCTTC. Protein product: CSVGGGHKSDNYGYTF. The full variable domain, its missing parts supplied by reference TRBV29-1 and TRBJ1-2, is SAVISQKPSRDICQRGTSLTIQCQVDSQVTMMFWYRQQPGQSLTLIATANQGSEATYESGFVIDKFPISRPNLTFSTLTVSNMSPEDSSIYLCSVGGGHKSDNYGYTFGSGTRLTVV.

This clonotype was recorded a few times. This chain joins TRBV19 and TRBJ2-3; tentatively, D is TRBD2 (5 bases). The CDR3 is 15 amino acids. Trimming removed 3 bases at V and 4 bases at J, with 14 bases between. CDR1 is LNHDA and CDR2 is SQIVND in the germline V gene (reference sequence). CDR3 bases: TGTGCCAGTAGTATGGATAGGGCCGGGGCAGATACGCAGTATTTT. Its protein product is CASSMDRAGADTQYF.

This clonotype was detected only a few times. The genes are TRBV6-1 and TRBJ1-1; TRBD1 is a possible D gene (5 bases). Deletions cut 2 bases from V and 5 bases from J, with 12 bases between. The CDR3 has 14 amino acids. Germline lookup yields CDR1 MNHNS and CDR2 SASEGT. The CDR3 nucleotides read TGTGCCAGCAGTGAATACAGGCTCTCAACTGAAGCTTTCTTT. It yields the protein CASSEYRLSTEAFF.

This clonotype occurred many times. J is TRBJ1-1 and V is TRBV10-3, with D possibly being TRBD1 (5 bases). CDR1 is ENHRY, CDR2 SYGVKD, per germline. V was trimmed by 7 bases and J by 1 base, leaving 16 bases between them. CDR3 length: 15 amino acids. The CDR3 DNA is TGTGCCATCAAGGGGAAAGCTGGGGAGAACACTGAAGCTTTCTTT. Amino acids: CAIKGKAGENTEAFF.